Presented here are 29 T cell receptor beta chains from one specimen sequenced in a study of tumor and adjacent non-tumor tissue in lung cancer. This sample's RNA came from whole unsorted tissue. Three rounds of nested PCR, following a modified ARM-PCR protocol, produced the TCRbeta library. TCRdb passed the multiplex PCR reads through MiXCR, listing each CDR3 protein once. Among roughly 150,000 distinct CDR3 sequences listed, about 71% were seen once. Sequenced sample: lung tumor tissue. These receptors were collected from a man in his 60s with small cell lung cancer.

This clonotype was recorded a few times. The J gene is TRBJ2-3, the V gene TRBV24-1; D gene ambiguous. The CDR3 has 12 amino acids. Between the trimmed V and J ends, which lost 1 base and 6 bases, there was a span of 4 bases. Germline CDR1 and CDR2: KGHDR and SFDVKD. The CDR3 protein is CATSDFTDTQYF. The DNA of the CDR3 is TGTGCCACCAGTGATTTTACGGATACGCAGTATTTT.

On this clonotype: A much larger clone is a single base away; this may be a read error. CDR3 coding DNA: TGTGCCAGCAGAGGACAGGGTGAGACGGATGAGCAGTTCTTC. Translation gives CASRGQGETDEQFF. The chain carries TRBV6-1 and TRBJ2-1; 8 positions agree with TRBD1. Germline V gives CDR1 MNHNS, CDR2 SASEGT. The V segment lost 6 bases and the J segment 8 bases; nucleotides outside the gene matches: 9. The CDR3 runs 14 residues.

J is TRBJ1-1 and V is TRBV12-3 or TRBV12-4; 7 nucleotides agree with TRBD1. Trimming removed 10 bases from V and 3 bases from J; junction bases left unmatched: 8. The CDR3 covers 13 residues. This CDR3 is CATKGQRYTEAFF. The CDR3 bases are TGTGCCACCAAGGGACAGCGATACACTGAAGCTTTCTTT.

In the case of this clonotype: No conserved phenylalanine or tryptophan ends this CDR3, so it is likely a read error. The rearrangement joins TRBV11-3 to TRBJ1-6, with 7 bases lining up with TRBD1. Germline V gene sequence: CDR1 SGHNT, CDR2 YENEEA. The CDR3 consists of 20 residues. The CDR3 region is CASSQHRDRVSTRTNSPLHI. For the CDR3, the DNA is TGTGCGAGCAGCCAGCACCGGGACAGAGTCTCCACTCGAACAAATTCACCCCTCCACATT.

The rearrangement joins TRBV14 to TRBJ1-1; D is perhaps TRBD1 (6 bases). From germline, CDR1 is SGHDN and CDR2 FVKESK. The V and J ends lost 4 bases and 5 bases respectively, with 17 bases between them. The CDR3 spans 15 residues. CDR3 amino acids: CASSPRRGGSTEAFF. CDR3 DNA: TGTGCCAGCAGCCCCCGAAGAGGGGGTTCGACTGAAGCTTTCTTT.

V is TRBV10-2 and J is TRBJ2-7; perhaps TRBD1 as D (5 bases). The germline gives CDR1 WSHSY, CDR2 SAAADI. The CDR3 consists of 13 residues. The CDR3 loop is CASCDQRGALPYV. In nucleotides, the CDR3 is TGCGCCAGCTGTGATCAAAGGGGTGCCCTGCCGTACGTC.

This clonotype was picked up many times. The chain carries TRBV11-3 and TRBJ2-3; 7 bases map to TRBD2. The CDR3 runs to 14 residues. The germline V gene encodes CDR1 SGHNT and CDR2 YENEEA. Germline trimming cut 6 bases from V and 3 bases from J; bases unmatched to any gene: 6. The CDR3 region has the DNA TGTGCCAGCAGTTTTAGCGGGTGGACAGATACGCAGTATTTT. Its protein is CASSFSGWTDTQYF. Full variable domain (rest looked up from reference TRBV11-3 and TRBJ2-3): EAGVVQSPRYKIIEKKQPVAFWCNPISGHNTLYWYLQNLGQGPELLIRYENEEAVDDSQLPKDRFSAERLKGVDSTLKIQPAELGDSAVYLCASSFSGWTDTQYFGPGTRLTVL.

The chain is built from TRBV6-1 and TRBJ2-6; D remains unclear. V was cut by 5 bases and J by 4 bases, with 12 bases left in between. CDR1 MNHNS and CDR2 SASEGT come from the germline V gene. The CDR3 spans 15 residues. The CDR3 DNA follows: TGTGCCAGCAGTCTGGACGGCGGAGGGGCCAACGTCCTGACTTTC. Translated, it gives CASSLDGGGANVLTF.

J is TRBJ2-7 and V is TRBV7-6, with D perhaps given as TRBD1 or TRBD2 (5 bases each). Germline values: CDR1 SGHVS, CDR2 FNYEAQ. V lost 5 bases and J 3 bases, leaving 11 bases between the germline ends. This CDR3 is built from 13 residues. In nucleotides, the CDR3 is TGTGCCAGCAGCCTGGGACCAAACTACGAGCAGTACGTC. It yields the protein CASSLGPNYEQYV.

A note on this clonotype: The junction and the germline gene differ at one end; a read error may be behind it. J is TRBJ2-2 and V is TRBV29-1; a weak D match, TRBD2 (6 bases). The CDR3 consists of 16 residues. Germline values: CDR1 SQVTM, CDR2 ANQGSEA. The CDR3 here is CSVVDALAANTGELFF. CDR3 sequence (DNA): TGCAGCGTTGTAGATGCACTAGCAGCGAACACTGGGGAGCTGTTTTTT.

This clonotype came up a few times. The chain links TRBV6-6 to TRBJ1-1; D might be TRBD1 (5 bases). The V and J ends lost 4 bases and 0 bases respectively, with 9 bases between them. The CDR3 totals 14 residues. CDR1 is MNHNY, CDR2 SVGAGI, per germline (reference sequence). The chain's CDR3 is CASSSHRLNTEAFF. The DNA of the CDR3 is TGTGCCAGCAGTTCACACAGGCTGAACACTGAAGCTTTCTTT.

On this clonotype: Germline is not matched at one junction end, which may reflect a read error. The chain uses TRBV6-1 and TRBJ2-5; perhaps D is TRBD1 or TRBD2 (5 bases each). The CDR3 contains 14 residues. Germline-derived CDR1 and CDR2 are MNHNS and SASEGT. The CDR3 loop reads CASTRVGDEETQYF. The CDR3 nucleotides read TGTGCCAGTACCAGAGTCGGGGACGAAGAGACGCAGTACTTC.

A word on this clonotype: The junction differs from germline at one of its ends, possibly a read error. V and J are TRBV20-1 and TRBJ1-1, with a weak D call TRBD1 (5 bases). Germline V gives CDR1 DFQATT, CDR2 SNEGSKA (reference sequence). The CDR3 contains 12 residues. In nucleotides, the CDR3 is TGCAATGCTAGTCCGGACACTGGTGAAGCTTTCTTT. Protein product: CNASPDTGEAFF.

V and J are TRBV4-1 and TRBJ2-7; no firm D call. V lost 4 bases, J lost 3 bases, and 16 bases lay in between. Germline V gives CDR1 MGHRA, CDR2 YSYEKL. The length of the CDR3 is 15 residues. Written as DNA, the CDR3 is TGCGCCAGCAGCCCACTCGCTAGGGCTTGCTACGAGCAGTACGTC. Translation gives CASSPLARACYEQYV.

A note on this clonotype: This may be a read error, as it is one base from a much larger clone. This chain joins TRBV28 and TRBJ2-7, with a weak D call TRBD1 (5 bases). The CDR3 is 14 amino acids. The V gene's germline CDR1 is MDHEN and CDR2 SYDVKM. V was cut by 4 bases and J by 1 base, with 11 bases left in between. CDR3 nucleotides: TGTGCCAGCAGTTCAGGGCAGGTGTCCTACGAGCAGTACTTC. The encoded protein is CASSSGQVSYEQYF.

The chain joins TRBV6-1 to TRBJ1-5; no clear D. This CDR3 is 13 amino acids long. The V end was cut by 10 bases, the J end by 7 bases, with 17 bases between. Germline V CDR1 and CDR2: MNHNS, SASEGT. The CDR3 protein is CANRVTAGQPQHF. The CDR3 bases are TGTGCCAACAGAGTTACCGCGGGGCAGCCCCAGCATTTT.

This clonotype came up a few times. With a much larger clone just one base away, this may be a read error. As DNA, the CDR3 is TGTGCCAGCAGTTGGCGGACAATCTCTGGAAACACCATATATTTT. As protein: CASSWRTISGNTIYF. The J gene is TRBJ1-3, the V gene TRBV6-2 or TRBV6-3; D is perhaps TRBD1 (5 bases). V shed 4 bases and J shed 0 bases, with 10 bases lying between them. Germline V gives CDR1 MNHEY, CDR2 SVGEGT. This CDR3 is 15 amino acids long.

The J gene is TRBJ2-7, the V gene TRBV4-1, with 13 bases aligning to TRBD2. CDR1 is MGHRA and CDR2 is YSYEKL in the germline V gene. This CDR3 spans 19 amino acids. V was pared by 4 bases and J by 0 bases, with 12 bases of the junction left unmatched. The CDR3 DNA sequence: TGCGCCAGCAGCCCAATGGGACTAGCGGGATTGTGGAGCTCCTACGAGCAGTACTTC. Residues: CASSPMGLAGLWSSYEQYF.

Comment on this clonotype: Relative to the germline gene, one junction end is altered; a read error may explain this. V is TRBV20-1 and J is TRBJ2-1; TRBD2 agrees at 7 bases. This CDR3 contains 12 residues. CDR1 and CDR2 from the germline V gene are DFQATT and SNEGSKA (reference sequence). Here the CDR3 DNA reads TGCAGTGCCAGAGCGGGAACAGTTGAGCAGTTCTTC. Translating it yields CSARAGTVEQFF.

V usage is TRBV11-2 and J usage is TRBJ2-1; 9 bases align to TRBD1. Losses at the gene ends were 5 bases for V and 10 bases for J; bases not matched to a gene: 18. Per the germline V gene, CDR1 is SGHAT and CDR2 is FQNNGV. The CDR3 runs to 17 residues. The CDR3, as DNA: TGTGCCAGCAGCGACCCCATCAGCGACAGGGGGTTTGGCGAGCAGTTCTTC. Amino acid sequence: CASSDPISDRGFGEQFF.

The rearrangement joins TRBV4-2 to TRBJ1-2, with D unresolved. The CDR3 has 14 residues. Between the trimmed V and J ends, which lost 4 bases and 0 bases, there was a span of 9 bases. CDR1 and CDR2 (germline): LGHNA, YNFKEQ. Written as DNA, the CDR3 is TGTGCCAGCAGCCCCGACACATCTAACTATGGCTACACCTTC. Amino acids: CASSPDTSNYGYTF.

This clonotype was counted a few times. The CDR3 loop is CASSFGSSEGGYTF. The CDR3 bases are TGTGCCAGCAGTTTCGGGTCATCGGAGGGTGGCTACACCTTC. The V and J genes are TRBV6-5 and TRBJ1-2; the D is unclear. The ends were cut back, 4 bases at V and 7 bases at J, with 16 bases in the middle. Germline assignment: CDR1 MNHEY and CDR2 SVGAGI. The length of the CDR3 is 14 residues.

This clonotype was picked up a small number of times. The chain is built from TRBV20-1 and TRBJ2-7, with no clear D. The germline V gene has CDR1 DFQATT and CDR2 SNEGSKA (reference sequence). Trimming shortened V by 0 bases and J by 3 bases, and 6 bases separated the two germline ends. The CDR3 has 12 residues. The CDR3 nucleotides read TGCAGTGCTAGAGAATCGGGCTACGAGCAGTACTTC. Its translation is CSARESGYEQYF.

Relative to its sample, this clonotype is medium-sized. The chain combines TRBV11-1 with TRBJ2-7, with D tentatively TRBD2 (5 bases). The V and J ends lost 7 bases and 1 base respectively, with 5 bases between them. The CDR3 is 11 residues long. Germline CDR1 and CDR2: SGHAT and FQDESV (reference sequence). CDR3 sequence (DNA): TGTGCCAGCACGGGATCCTACGAGCAGTACTTC. This sequence encodes CASTGSYEQYF. The full variable domain, its missing parts supplied by reference TRBV11-1 and TRBJ2-7, is EAEVAQSPRYKITEKSQAVAFWCDPISGHATLYWYRQILGQGPELLVQFQDESVVDDSQLPKDRFSAERLKGVDSTLKIQPAELGDSAMYLCASTGSYEQYFGPGTRLTVT.

The chain employs TRBV20-1 and TRBJ2-7; possible D gene TRBD2, 6 bases. V was shortened by 8 bases and J by 0 bases, with 17 bases between the two germline ends. The CDR3 loop spans 14 amino acids. Germline V gene data show CDR1 as DFQATT and CDR2 as SNEGSKA (reference sequence). The CDR3 loop is CSTLSGRHSYEQYF. DNA for the CDR3: TGCAGTACCCTTAGCGGCCGACACTCCTACGAGCAGTACTTC.

Note on this clonotype: The junction shows a germline mismatch at one end, possibly a read error. This chain uses TRBV11-1 with TRBJ2-1; D might be TRBD2 (5 bases). The CDR3 sequence is 15 residues long. Germline V CDR1 and CDR2: SGHAT, FQDESV (reference sequence). CDR3 sequence: CDSSQLKGDGNEQFF. In nucleotides, the CDR3 is TGTGACAGCAGCCAGCTTAAGGGAGACGGAAATGAGCAGTTCTTC.

V is TRBV4-1 and J is TRBJ2-6; D may be TRBD2 (5 bases). The CDR3 sequence is 15 residues long. Germline V gene data show CDR1 as MGHRA and CDR2 as YSYEKL. Trimming shortened V by 3 bases and J by 0 bases, and 6 bases separated the two germline ends. CDR3 region: CASSQEASGANVLTF. The DNA of the CDR3 is TGCGCCAGCAGCCAGGAGGCCTCTGGGGCCAACGTCCTGACTTTC.

A few counts support this clonotype. The junction differs from germline at one of its ends, possibly a read error. The chain uses TRBV11-2 and TRBJ2-1; D is unresolved. The CDR3 length is 13 residues. CDR1 is SGHAT, CDR2 FQNNGV, per germline. The CDR3 bases are TGTGCCAGCAGCCCAGGACGGTGGCTTGAGCAGCTCTTC. This translates into CASSPGRWLEQLF.

The chain has TRBV5-5 and TRBJ2-3, with D unresolved. This CDR3 contains 13 residues. The germline V gene encodes CDR1 SGHKS and CDR2 YYEKEE (reference sequence). V was clipped by 9 bases and J by 7 bases, with 18 bases between them. The CDR3 loop is CANSPTLGYTQYF. CDR3 in DNA: TGTGCCAACAGTCCCACTTTAGGGTATACGCAGTATTTT.